This note documents a single T cell receptor beta chain sequence. TCRdb keeps only in-frame clones here, not all; method: immunoSEQ multiplex PCR. The sample carries approximately 350,000 clones, 86% recorded once. This entry belongs to a study of blood T cell repertoires in COVID-19. Study summary: In each case, the material was cDNA or gDNA derived from T cells, B-cell-depleted T cells, or PBMCs.

This CDR3 contains 13 residues. Germline CDR1 and CDR2: SGHTA and FQGTGA. The V end lost 3 bases, the J end lost 4 bases, and 9 bases lay between the germline ends. The sample taken for sequencing was peripheral blood. The chain combines TRBV7-3 with TRBJ1-1; D is possibly TRBD1 (5 bases). The sequence was collected from a woman aged 55-70 years with COVID-19, enrolled during active disease. The CDR3 protein is CASSLPGLTEAFF. CDR3 nucleotide sequence: TGTGCCAGCAGCTTGCCAGGGCTCACTGAAGCTTTCTTT.